This TCR beta chain appears in the sequencing data of a study of T cell repertoires in cytomegalovirus infection. This clonotype was observed many times. Germline V CDR1 and CDR2: LGHNA, YSLEER. V lost 0 bases and J lost 1, with 9 bases in between. There are 15 residues in the CDR3. TCRdb re-called the reads with MiXCR, one entry per CDR3 protein. The sample yields roughly 81,000 distinct CDR3 sequences, 3% to 4.5% seen once. The source material was PBMCs. The TCR comes from a human donor in good health (CMV status not recorded). Some clones in this sample may be carry-over from other donors' samples. The genes are TRBV4-3 and TRBJ1-1; D not resolved. CDR3 nucleotide sequence: TGCGCCAGCAGCCAAGAATTTCCGGCGAACACTGAAGCTTTCTTT. This translates into CASSQEFPANTEAFF.